This T cell receptor (beta chain) was obtained from a study of T cell responses to AZD1222 COVID-19 vaccine. Germline values: CDR1 LGHDT, CDR2 YNNKEL (reference sequence). Trimming removed 0 bases at V and 9 bases at J, with 10 bases between. The CDR3 is made up of 13 amino acids. TCRdb keeps only in-frame clones here, not all; method: immunoSEQ multiplex PCR. The sample lists some 150,000 clones, more than 85% occurring once. The starting material was peripheral blood, obtained 28 days after the second AZD1222 dose. This clonotype originated in an adult who received the AZD1222 COVID-19 vaccine. The V and J genes are TRBV3-1 (or the pseudogene TRBV3-2) and TRBJ2-3; either TRBD1 or TRBD2 may supply D (5 bases each). The CDR3 sequence: CASSQEGLATQYF. The CDR3 DNA follows: TGTGCCAGCAGCCAAGAGGGGCTAGCAACGCAGTATTTT.